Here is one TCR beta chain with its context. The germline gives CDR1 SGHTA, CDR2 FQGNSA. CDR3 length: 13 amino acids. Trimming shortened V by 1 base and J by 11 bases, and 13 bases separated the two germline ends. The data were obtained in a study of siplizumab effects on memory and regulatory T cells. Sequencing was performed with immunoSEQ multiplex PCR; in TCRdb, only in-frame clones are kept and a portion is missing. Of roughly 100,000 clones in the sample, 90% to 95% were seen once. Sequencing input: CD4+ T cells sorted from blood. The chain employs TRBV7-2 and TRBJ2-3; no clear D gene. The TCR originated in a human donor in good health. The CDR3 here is CASSLGVAGGQYF. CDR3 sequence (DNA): TGTGCCAGCAGCTTAGGAGTGGCAGGCGGGCAGTATTTT. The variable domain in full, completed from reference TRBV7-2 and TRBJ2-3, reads GAGVSQSPSNKVTEKGKDVELRCDPISGHTALYWYRQSLGQGLEFLIYFQGNSAPDKSGLPSDRFSAERTGGSVSTLTIQRTQQEDSAVYLCASSLGVAGGQYFGPGTRLTVL.